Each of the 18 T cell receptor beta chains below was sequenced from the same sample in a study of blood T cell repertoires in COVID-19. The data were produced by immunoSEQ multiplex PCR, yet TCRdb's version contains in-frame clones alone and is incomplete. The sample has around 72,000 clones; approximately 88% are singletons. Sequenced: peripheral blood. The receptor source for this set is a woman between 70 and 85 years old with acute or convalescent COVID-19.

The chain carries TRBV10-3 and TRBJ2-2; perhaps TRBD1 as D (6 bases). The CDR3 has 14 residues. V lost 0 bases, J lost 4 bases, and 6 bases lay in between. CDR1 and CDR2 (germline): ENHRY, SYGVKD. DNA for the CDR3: TGTGCCATCAGTGAGTCAGGGGGCACCGGGGAGCTGTTTTTT. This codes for CAISESGGTGELFF.

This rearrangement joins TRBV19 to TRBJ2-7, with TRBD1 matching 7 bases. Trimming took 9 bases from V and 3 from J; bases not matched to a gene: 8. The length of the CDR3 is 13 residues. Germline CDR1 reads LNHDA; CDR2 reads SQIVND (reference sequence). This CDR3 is CARERDRNYEQYF. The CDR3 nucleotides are TGTGCCAGGGAACGGGACAGAAACTACGAGCAGTACTTC. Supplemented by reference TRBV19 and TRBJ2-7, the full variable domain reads DGGITQSPKYLFRKEGQNVTLSCEQNLNHDAMYWYRQDPGQGLRLIYYSQIVNDFQKGDIAEGYSVSREKKESFPLTVTSAQKNPTAFYLCARERDRNYEQYFGPGTRLTVT.

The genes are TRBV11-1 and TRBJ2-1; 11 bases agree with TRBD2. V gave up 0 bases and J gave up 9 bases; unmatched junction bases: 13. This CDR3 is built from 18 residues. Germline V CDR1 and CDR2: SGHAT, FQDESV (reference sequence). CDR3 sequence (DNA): TGTGCCAGCAGCTTAGCGGAGGAGGGACTAGCGGTGGGGGGTGAGCAGTTCTTC. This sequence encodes CASSLAEEGLAVGGEQFF.

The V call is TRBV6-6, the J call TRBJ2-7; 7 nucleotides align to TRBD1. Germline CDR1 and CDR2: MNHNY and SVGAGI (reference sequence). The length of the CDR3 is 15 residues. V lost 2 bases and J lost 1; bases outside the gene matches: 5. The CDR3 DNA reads TGTGCCAGCAGTTACGAGGGGGCTCGGTCCTACGAGCAGTACTTC. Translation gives CASSYEGARSYEQYF.

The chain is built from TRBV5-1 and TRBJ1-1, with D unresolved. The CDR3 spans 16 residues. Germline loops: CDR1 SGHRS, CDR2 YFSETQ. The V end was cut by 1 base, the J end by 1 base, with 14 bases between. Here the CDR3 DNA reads TGCGCCAGCAGCTTGATGGGTGGGGAGGCGAACACTGAAGCTTTCTTT. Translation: CASSLMGGEANTEAFF.

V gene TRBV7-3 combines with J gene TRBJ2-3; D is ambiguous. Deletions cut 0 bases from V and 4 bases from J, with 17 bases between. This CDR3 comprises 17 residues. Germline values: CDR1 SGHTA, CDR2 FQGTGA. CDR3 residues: CASSLTADMAISDTQYF. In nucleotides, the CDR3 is TGTGCCAGCAGCTTAACGGCCGACATGGCGATTTCAGATACGCAGTATTTT.

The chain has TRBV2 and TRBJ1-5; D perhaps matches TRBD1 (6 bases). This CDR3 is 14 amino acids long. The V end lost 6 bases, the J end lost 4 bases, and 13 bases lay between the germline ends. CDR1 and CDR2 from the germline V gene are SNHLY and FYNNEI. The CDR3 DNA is TGTGCCAGCAGAGAGACAGGAAATAATCAGCCCCAGCATTTT. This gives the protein CASRETGNNQPQHF. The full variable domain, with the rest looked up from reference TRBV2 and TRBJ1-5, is EPEVTQTPSHQVTQMGQEVILRCVPISNHLYFYWYRQILGQKVEFLVSFYNNEISEKSEIFDDQFSVERPDGSNFTLKIRSTKLEDSAMYFCASRETGNNQPQHFGDGTRLSIL.

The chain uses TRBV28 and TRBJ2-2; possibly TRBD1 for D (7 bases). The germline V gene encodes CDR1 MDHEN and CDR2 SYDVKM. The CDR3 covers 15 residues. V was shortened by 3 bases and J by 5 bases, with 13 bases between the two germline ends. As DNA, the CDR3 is TGTGCCAGCAGTTTTGTACAGGGGAGGACCGGGGAGCTGTTTTTT. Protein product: CASSFVQGRTGELFF.

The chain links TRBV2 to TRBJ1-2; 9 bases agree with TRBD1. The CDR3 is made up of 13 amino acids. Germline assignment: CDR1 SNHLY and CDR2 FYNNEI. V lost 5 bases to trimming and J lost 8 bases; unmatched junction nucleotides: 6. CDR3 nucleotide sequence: TGTGCCAGCAGTTCATCCGGACAGGGGGGCTACACCTTC. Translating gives CASSSSGQGGYTF.

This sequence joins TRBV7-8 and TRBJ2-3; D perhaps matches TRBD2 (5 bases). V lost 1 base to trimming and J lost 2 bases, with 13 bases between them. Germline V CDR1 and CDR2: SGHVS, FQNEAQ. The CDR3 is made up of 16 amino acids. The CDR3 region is CASSLVVSGNTDTQYF. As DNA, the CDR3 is TGTGCCAGCAGCTTAGTAGTGTCGGGGAACACAGATACGCAGTATTTT. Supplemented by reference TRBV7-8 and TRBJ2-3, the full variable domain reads GAGVSQSPRYKVAKRGQDVALRCDPISGHVSLFWYQQALGQGPEFLTYFQNEAQLDKSGLPSDRFFAERPEGSVSTLKIQRTQQEDSAVYLCASSLVVSGNTDTQYFGPGTRLTVL.

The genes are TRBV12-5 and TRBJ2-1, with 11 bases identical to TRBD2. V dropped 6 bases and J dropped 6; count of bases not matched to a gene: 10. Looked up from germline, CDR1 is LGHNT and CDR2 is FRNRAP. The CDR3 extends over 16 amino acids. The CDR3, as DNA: TGTGCTAGTGGAGCACTTGGACTAGCGGGCGTCAATGAGCAGTTCTTC. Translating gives CASGALGLAGVNEQFF.

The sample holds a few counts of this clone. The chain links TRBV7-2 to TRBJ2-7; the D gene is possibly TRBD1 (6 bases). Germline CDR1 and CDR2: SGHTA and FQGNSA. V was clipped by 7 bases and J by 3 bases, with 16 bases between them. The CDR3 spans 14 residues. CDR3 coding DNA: TGTGCCAGCACCGGGACAAGGAGAGACTACGAGCAGTACTTC. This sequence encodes CASTGTRRDYEQYF.

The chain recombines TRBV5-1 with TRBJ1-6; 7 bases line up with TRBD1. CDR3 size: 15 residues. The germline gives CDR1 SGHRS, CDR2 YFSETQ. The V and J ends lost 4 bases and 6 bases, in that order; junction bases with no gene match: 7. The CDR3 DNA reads TGCGCCAGCAGCCCCCTGACAGGGCGTAATTCACCCCTCCACTTT. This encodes CASSPLTGRNSPLHF.

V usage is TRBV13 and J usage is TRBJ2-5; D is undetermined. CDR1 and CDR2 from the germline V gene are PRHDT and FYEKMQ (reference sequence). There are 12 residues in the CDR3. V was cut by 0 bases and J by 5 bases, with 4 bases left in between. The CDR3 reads CASSLGAETQYF. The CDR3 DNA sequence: TGTGCCAGCAGCTTAGGTGCGGAGACCCAGTACTTC.

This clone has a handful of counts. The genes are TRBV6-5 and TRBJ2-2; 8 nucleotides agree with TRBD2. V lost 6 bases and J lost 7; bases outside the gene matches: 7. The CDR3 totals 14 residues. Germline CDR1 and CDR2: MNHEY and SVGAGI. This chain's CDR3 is CASRQPGGIGELFF. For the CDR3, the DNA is TGTGCCAGCAGACAGCCGGGGGGGATCGGGGAGCTGTTTTTT.

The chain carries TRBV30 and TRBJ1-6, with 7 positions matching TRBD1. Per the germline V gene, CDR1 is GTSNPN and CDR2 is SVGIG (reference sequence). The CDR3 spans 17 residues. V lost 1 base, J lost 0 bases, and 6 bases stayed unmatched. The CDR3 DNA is TGTGCCTGGAGTGGGCAGGGGGGTAGCTCCTATAATTCACCCCTCCACTTT. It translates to CAWSGQGGSSYNSPLHF.

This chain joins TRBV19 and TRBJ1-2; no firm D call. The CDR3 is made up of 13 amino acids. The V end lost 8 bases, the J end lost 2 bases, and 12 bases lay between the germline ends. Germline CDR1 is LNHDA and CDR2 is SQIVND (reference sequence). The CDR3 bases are TGTGCCAGTTCGGGAGGGAGGAACTATGGCTACACCTTC. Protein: CASSGGRNYGYTF.

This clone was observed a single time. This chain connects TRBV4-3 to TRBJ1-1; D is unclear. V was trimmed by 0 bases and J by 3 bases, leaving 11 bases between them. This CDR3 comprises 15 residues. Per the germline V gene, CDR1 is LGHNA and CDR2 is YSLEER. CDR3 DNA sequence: TGCGCCAGCAGCCAAGACGGGGTACGAGACACTGAAGCTTTCTTT. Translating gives CASSQDGVRDTEAFF.